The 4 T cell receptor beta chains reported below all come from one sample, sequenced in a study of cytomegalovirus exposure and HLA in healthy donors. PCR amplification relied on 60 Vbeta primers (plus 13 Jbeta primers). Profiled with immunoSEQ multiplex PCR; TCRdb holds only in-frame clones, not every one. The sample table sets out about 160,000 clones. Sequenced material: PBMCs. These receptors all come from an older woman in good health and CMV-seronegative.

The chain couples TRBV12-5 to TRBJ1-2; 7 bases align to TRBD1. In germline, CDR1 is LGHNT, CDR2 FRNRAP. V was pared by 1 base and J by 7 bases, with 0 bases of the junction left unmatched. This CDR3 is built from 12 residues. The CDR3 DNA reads TGTGCTAGTGGTTTGGAGGGGGCTGGCTACACCTTC. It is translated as CASGLEGAGYTF.

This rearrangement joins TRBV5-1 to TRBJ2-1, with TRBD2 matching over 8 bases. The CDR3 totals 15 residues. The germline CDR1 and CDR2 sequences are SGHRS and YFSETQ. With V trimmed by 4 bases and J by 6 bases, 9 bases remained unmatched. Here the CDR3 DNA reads TGCGCCAGCAGCGTCTCGGGGGGGAGTCGCAATGAGCAGTTCTTC. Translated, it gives CASSVSGGSRNEQFF.

This chain's CDR3 is CASSLLAGDTQYF. The CDR3 DNA is TGTGCCAGCAGCCTTTTAGCTGGAGATACGCAGTATTTT. This chain connects TRBV5-5 to TRBJ2-3; D unresolved. The germline V gene has CDR1 SGHKS and CDR2 YYEKEE (reference sequence). The CDR3 length is 13 residues. V lost 4 bases to trimming and J lost 5 bases, with 11 bases between them. Using reference TRBV5-5 and TRBJ2-3 for the parts outside the CDR3, the full variable domain is DAGVTQSPTHLIKTRGQQVTLRCSPISGHKSVSWYQQVLGQGPQFIFQYYEKEERGRGNFPDRFSARQFPNYSSELNVNALLLGDSALYLCASSLLAGDTQYFGPGTRLTVL.

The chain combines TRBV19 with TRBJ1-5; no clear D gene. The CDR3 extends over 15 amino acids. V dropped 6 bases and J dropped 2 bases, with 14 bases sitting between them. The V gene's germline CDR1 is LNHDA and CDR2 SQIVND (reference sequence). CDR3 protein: CASRRGRRGNQPQHF. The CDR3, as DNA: TGTGCCAGTAGACGGGGTCGAAGGGGCAATCAGCCCCAGCATTTT.